Detailed here is one T cell receptor beta chain. The clone's antigen remains unknown. Nothing much larger sits one base from this clone, and base qualities are not available. TCRbeta CDR3 regions were amplified from genomic DNA using the immunoSEQ Assay, a bias-controlled multiplex PCR. From the authors' description of their analysis: Within the assay, amplification of reference gene primers was used to estimate how many nucleated cells each sample contained. Sequence reads were collapsed and filtered to measure the absolute abundance of every unique TCRbeta CDR3 rearrangement. Productive Simpson clonality was computed per sample as the square root of Simpson's diversity index over productive rearrangements. TCRdb carries this immuneACCESS record with in-frame sequences only. Its versions omit some clonotypes, under half of them owing to an unresolved V gene in the studies checked, with the rest unexplained. Clone size and V and J calls were adopted from that table, with D and trimming inferred from the DNA. The sample profile shows about 75,000 clones; 75% to 85% of them were found once. The ten largest clonotypes hold roughly 5% of the sample.

The record originates from a study of blood T cell repertoires in COVID-19 (dated by TCRdb to 2018 to 2020). Regarding the complete study: Samples from collaborators originated in the United States, Italy and Spain and spanned both the acute and convalescent phases of COVID-19. The material from the prospective study consisted of cDNA or gDNA derived from T cells, B-cell-depleted T cells, or PBMCs. Deeply sampled blood TCRbeta repertoires from subjects exposed to, actively infected with, or recovered from COVID-19 were included in the dataset. The repertoires were made available in a free public database intended to serve as a resource for research on the immune response to SARS-CoV-2. The samples were drawn from the first 160 participants of the ongoing ImmuneRACE study and from about 1,200 subjects provided by 6 global collaborators. Nearly every sample came with metadata listing a de-identified subject ID, COVID-19 status, age in years and sex. Where available, HLA class I and class II types were taken from metadata supplied by the sample provider and were not determined by assay-based typing.

Collaborating institutions collected whole blood in K2EDTA tubes following their own protocols. Collaborator samples were shipped for TCRbeta analysis as frozen whole blood, isolated PBMCs, or DNA extracted from either sample type. Results and caveats for the whole study, not just this receptor: The quantity of clinical and demographic metadata differed by source and by participant and was supplied without curation.

V and J lose 0 bases and 6 bases, and a span of 9 bases separates them. From its cysteine to its phenylalanine, the CDR3 spans 13 amino acids. Only the CDR3 DNA is retained, 39 bases long and in frame from the first base. CDR1 KGHSH and CDR2 LQKENI were looked up in the germline V gene. The sample consisted of peripheral blood. The sequence came from a woman of 80 years or more with active or convalescent COVID-19. Recombination connected TRBV18 to TRBJ2-7; tentative D gene TRBD2, with 5 bases matching. The sequence in DNA is TGTGCCAGCTCACCACCGGGCGGGTTCGAGCAGTACTTC. It encodes CASSPPGGFEQYF. Reference TRBV18 and TRBJ2-7 genes cover what lies past the CDR3, so the full variable domain is NAGVMQNPRHLVRRRGQEARLRCSPMKGHSHVYWYRQLPEEGLKFMVYLQKENIIDESGMPKERFSAEFPKEGPSILRIQQVVRGDSAAYFCASSPPGGFEQYFGPGTRLTVT.